This T cell receptor (beta chain) was captured by sequencing in a study of memory CD4+ T cells and cytomegalovirus serostatus. Study-level information: Donors were healthy Belgian adults, under 10 CMV seropositive and around 24 seronegative.

CDR3 length: 12 amino acids. Trimming left V 2 bases short and J 8 bases short, with 9 bases between. CDR1 and CDR2 from the germline V gene are GTSNPN and SVGIG (reference sequence). This clone was seen only a few times. Its target is not known. Study results and limitations: Suggested: most of the CMV-linked TCR signature lies in CD4+ memory cells. CMV serostatus prediction reached median AUC 0.95, or 0.91 with US-trained model. Of 150 to 200 reported CMV TCRbeta sequences, 65 to 85 were found in memory CD4+ repertoires.

Single viable CD3+CD4+CD8-CD45RO+ cells were sorted as the memory CD4+ T cells. The table came from immunoSEQ multiplex PCR; TCRdb's copy has only in-frame clones and leaves some out. The sample holds over 65,000 clones, approximately 78% seen once. The chain combines TRBV30 with TRBJ1-4, with a tentative D call TRBD1 (5 bases). This clonotype was obtained from an adult in good health and CMV-seropositive. Sequences were obtained from memory CD4+ T cells from blood. The CDR3, as DNA: TGTGCCTGGAGTTTGGGGGACGAAAAACTGTTTTTT. Translation gives CAWSLGDEKLFF.